A single TCR beta chain is shown here with its context. No cognate antigen has been identified for it. Per-nucleotide qualities are absent, and no much larger clonotype sits a single base away. These data belong to a study of long-term antiretroviral therapy in people with HIV (dated by TCRdb to 2021 to 2024). For context, the study as a whole: The earliest samples were collected approximately a decade before the 2015 WHO recommendation for immediate ART, a period when ART was typically delayed until CD4 counts fell. A retrospective serial study tested whether changes in peripheral blood TRB repertoire composition and diversity were associated with ART initiation and durable HIV suppression. A total of some 200 cryopreserved PBMC samples came from 30 or so adults with confirmed HIV infection and were collected serially over a mean of roughly 6 years (range 1-12). Of the approximately 32 participants with HIV, 10 to 11 were female. No cross-contamination during QIAcube processing turned up in test extractions that ran a monoclonal T-cell line alongside around 34 polyclonal samples.

To be included, a participant needed at least one PBMC sample from before ART initiation plus at least two post-ART samples. Every participant with HIV received treatment in the United States of America. Before DNA extraction, cryopreserved samples of roughly 0.9-11 million PBMC were thawed and washed. At the time of the earliest PBMC sample, participants with HIV were aged between about 23 and 55 years. Each participant contributed PBMC samples from 1-4 timepoints before ART initiation and 2-8 timepoints after ART initiation, with a median of 7 samples. Serial HIV viral load, CD4+ T-cell count, ART history and demographic data were obtained for every participant. Using a Qiagen kit on a QIAcube, genomic DNA was extracted from unsorted PBMC, with samples processed in batches of 12. At the junction V is shortened by 0 bases and J by 1 base, with 3 bases in between. CDR1 and CDR2, looked up from the germline V gene, are MGHRA and YSYEKL. The CDR3 spans 13 residues, from the cysteine through the phenylalanine. The sequence is cut down to CDR3 DNA, 39 bases in frame from base 1.

Here is what the overall study found, with its caveats: Narrower CDR3 length ranges were observed in HIV repertoires than in controls, and an antigen-experienced repertoire with only a slight naive shift after ART was suggested by the network structure. The samples span the years 2004 to 2017, and the ART regimens used may be less effective than current regimens. Because pre-ART samples had limited cell numbers, unsorted PBMC were profiled rather than sorted CD4+ and CD8+ T cells. Starting ART was linked to a significant rise in TRB diversity, yet even after long-term ART the diversity remained significantly lower than in transplant donor controls. Since PBMC availability was limited, sequencing covered only the TCR beta chain, with no alpha chain pairing. Expanded TRB clones identified before ART initiation dominated the repertoire at all time points, although this dominance fluctuated and declined in many PLHIV after ART. Inferences about post-ART repertoire changes are limited because no data were available on ART adherence, viral resistance or therapy changes.

The immunoSEQ hsTCRB v3.0 assay was used at survey level resolution to sequence the TRB variable region. A depth of roughly 40,000-55,000 T-cell genomes per sample was targeted for TRB sequencing. Pooled TRB libraries were sequenced on an Illumina MiSeq with a v3 150-cycle kit. Under the source paper's analysis protocol: Repertoire analysis was run in R within a reproducible Nextflow workflow that covered QC, data transformation and analysis. LymphoSeq2, an R package for exploring AIRR-Seq data, was used to implement the custom analyses. A few samples that produced fewer than 5000 total TRB sequences were removed, so approximately 190 HIV repertoires were analyzed. Among the 170 to 200 HIV repertoires that were kept, 59 were collected before ART initiation and 120 to 140 were collected after ART initiation. Each repertoire was downsampled to 5000 TRB nucleotide sequences, and summary statistics were averaged across 100 downsampling iterations. The analysis kept only TRB sequences whose CDR3 regions were at least seven amino acids long. Two measures captured diversity: a Shannon entropy-derived clonality score and the Gini coefficient. Repertoire networks linked the top 5000 CDR3 amino acid sequences whenever two sequences differed by an edit distance of one. Antigen specificity groups and MHC restriction were predicted for TRB CDR3 amino acid sequences with GLIPH2. To flag known CMV, EBV, HIV or tissue antigen associations, CDR3 amino acid sequences were matched against VDJdb and McPAS-TCR. Pre-ART, post-ART and control groups were compared with Wilcoxon signed-rank tests and Holm-Bonferroni correction. TCRdb's version of the immuneACCESS table is confined to in-frame rearrangements and falls short of the full clone set. An unresolved V gene accounts for under half of the shortfall where checked; the remainder is of unknown origin. The V and J calls and clone size are taken from that table; D and trimming were inferred from the DNA. In all, the sample holds approximately 30,000 clones, and around 97% of those were seen once. The ten largest clones represent 1.5% to 2% of the sample.

The chain is assembled from TRBV4-1 and TRBJ1-1; the D gene cannot be resolved reliably. The source material was unsorted PBMCs, sampled 7.6 years after starting antiretroviral therapy. This receptor was obtained from a man aged 30 to 45 with HIV. In nucleotide form, the sequence is TGCGCCAGCAGCCAAGAAGAGAACACTGAAGCTTTCTTT. It specifies CASSQEENTEAFF.